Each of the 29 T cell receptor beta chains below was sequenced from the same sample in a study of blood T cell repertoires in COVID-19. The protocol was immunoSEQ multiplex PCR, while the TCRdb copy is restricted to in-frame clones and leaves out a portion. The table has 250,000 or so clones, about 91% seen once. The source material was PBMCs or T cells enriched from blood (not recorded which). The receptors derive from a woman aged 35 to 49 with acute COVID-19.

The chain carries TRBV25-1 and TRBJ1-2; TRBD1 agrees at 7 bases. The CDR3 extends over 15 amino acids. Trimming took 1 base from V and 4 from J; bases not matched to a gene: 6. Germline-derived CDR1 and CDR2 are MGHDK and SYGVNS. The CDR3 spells CASSEFLGQTYGYTF. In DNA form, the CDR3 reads TGTGCCAGCAGTGAATTTTTGGGACAGACCTATGGCTACACCTTC.

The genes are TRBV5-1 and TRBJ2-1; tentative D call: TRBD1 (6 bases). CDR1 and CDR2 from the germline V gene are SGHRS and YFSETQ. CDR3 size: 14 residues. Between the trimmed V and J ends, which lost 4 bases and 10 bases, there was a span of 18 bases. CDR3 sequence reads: CASSPLGAPREQFF. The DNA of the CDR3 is TGCGCCAGCAGCCCTCTGGGGGCCCCCCGGGAGCAGTTCTTC.

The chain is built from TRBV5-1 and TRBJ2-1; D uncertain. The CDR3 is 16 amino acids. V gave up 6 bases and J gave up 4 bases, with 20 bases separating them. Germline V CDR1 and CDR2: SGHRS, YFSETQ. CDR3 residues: CASNFLPGSSYNEQFF. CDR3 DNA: TGCGCCAGCAATTTCTTACCAGGATCCTCATACAATGAGCAGTTCTTC.

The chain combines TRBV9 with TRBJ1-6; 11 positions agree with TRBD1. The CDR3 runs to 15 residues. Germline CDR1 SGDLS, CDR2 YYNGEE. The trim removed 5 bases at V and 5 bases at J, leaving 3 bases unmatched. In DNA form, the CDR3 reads TGTGCCAGCAGGGGACAGGGGGGAAATAATTCACCCCTCCACTTT. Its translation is CASRGQGGNNSPLHF.

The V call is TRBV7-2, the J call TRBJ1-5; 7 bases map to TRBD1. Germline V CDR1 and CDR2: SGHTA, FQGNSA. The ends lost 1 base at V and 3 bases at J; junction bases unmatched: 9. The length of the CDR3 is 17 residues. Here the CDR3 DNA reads TGTGCCAGCAGCTTAGGCGAGGGGGCCGGGGTCAATCAGCCCCAGCATTTT. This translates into CASSLGEGAGVNQPQHF.

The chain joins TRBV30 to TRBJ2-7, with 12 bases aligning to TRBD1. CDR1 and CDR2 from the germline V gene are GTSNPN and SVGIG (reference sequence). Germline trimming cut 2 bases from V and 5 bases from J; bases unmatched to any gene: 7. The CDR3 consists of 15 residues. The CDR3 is CAWSSPGTGGDEQYF. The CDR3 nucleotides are TGTGCCTGGAGTTCTCCCGGGACAGGGGGCGACGAGCAGTACTTC.

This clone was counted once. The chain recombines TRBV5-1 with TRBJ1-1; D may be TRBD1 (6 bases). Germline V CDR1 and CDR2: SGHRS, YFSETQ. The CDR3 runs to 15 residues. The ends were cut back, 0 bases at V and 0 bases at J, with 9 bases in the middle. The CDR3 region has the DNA TGCGCCAGCAGCTTGGTGGGACACCTGAACACTGAAGCTTTCTTT. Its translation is CASSLVGHLNTEAFF.

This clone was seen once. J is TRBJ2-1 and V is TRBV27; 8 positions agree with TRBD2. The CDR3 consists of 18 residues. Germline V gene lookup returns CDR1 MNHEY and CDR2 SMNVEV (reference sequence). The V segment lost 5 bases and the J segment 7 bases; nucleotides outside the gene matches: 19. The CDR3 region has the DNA TGTGCCAGCAGTCAGGCTTGGGGAGGCCTAGCGGGTCGAAATGAGCAGTTCTTC. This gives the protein CASSQAWGGLAGRNEQFF.

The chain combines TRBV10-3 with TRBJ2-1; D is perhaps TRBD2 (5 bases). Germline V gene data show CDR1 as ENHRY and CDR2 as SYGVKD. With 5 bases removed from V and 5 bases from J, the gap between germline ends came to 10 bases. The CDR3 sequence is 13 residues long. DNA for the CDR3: TGTGCCATCAGTCAGGACTGGGACAATGAGCAGTTCTTC. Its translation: CAISQDWDNEQFF.

The CDR3 DNA is TGTGCCAGTAAGAGCATTGTTGTGGTTAGCTATGGCTACACCTTC. This gives the protein CASKSIVVVSYGYTF. This chain joins TRBV19 and TRBJ1-2; D gene unclear. From germline, CDR1 is LNHDA and CDR2 SQIVND (reference sequence). V lost 7 bases, J lost 4 bases, and 19 bases lay in between. CDR3 length equals 15 residues.

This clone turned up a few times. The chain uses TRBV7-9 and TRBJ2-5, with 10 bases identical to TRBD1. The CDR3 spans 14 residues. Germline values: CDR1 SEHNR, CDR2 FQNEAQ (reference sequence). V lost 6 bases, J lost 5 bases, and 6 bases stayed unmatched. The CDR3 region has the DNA TGTGCCAGCAGTAGGGACAGGGGATGGGAGACCCAGTACTTC. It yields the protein CASSRDRGWETQYF.

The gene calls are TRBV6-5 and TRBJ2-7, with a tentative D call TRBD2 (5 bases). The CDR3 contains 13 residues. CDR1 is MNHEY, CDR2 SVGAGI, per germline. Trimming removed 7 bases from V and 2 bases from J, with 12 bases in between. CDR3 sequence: CASNHERAYEQYF. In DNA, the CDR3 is TGTGCCAGCAACCACGAGAGGGCCTACGAGCAGTACTTC.

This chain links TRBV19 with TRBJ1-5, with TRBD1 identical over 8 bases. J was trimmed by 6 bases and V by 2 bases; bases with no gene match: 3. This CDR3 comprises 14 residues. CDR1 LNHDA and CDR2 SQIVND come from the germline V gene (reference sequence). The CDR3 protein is CASSIRQGRQPQHF. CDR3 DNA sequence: TGTGCCAGTAGTATAAGACAGGGGCGTCAGCCCCAGCATTTT.

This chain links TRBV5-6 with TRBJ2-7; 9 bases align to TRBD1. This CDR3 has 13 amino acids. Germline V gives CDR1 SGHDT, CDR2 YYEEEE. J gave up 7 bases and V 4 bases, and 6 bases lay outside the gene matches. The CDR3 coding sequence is TGTGCCAGCAGCCGGGACAGGGTAGGGGAGCAGTACGTC. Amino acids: CASSRDRVGEQYV.

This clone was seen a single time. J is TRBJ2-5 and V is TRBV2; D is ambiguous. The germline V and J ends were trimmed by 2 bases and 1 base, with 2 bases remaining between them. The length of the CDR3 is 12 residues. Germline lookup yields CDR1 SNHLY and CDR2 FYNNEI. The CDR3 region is CASSELQETQYF. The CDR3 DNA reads TGTGCCAGCAGTGAACTCCAAGAGACCCAGTACTTC.

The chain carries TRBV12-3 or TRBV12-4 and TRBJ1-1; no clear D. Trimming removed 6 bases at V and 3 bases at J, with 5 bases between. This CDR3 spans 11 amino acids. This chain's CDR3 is CASSLHTEAFF. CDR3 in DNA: TGTGCCAGCAGCCTACACACTGAAGCTTTCTTT.

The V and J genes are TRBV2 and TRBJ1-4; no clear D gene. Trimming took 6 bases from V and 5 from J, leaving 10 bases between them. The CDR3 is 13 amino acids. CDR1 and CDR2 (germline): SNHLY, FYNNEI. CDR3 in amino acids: CASRADLNEKLFF. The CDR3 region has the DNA TGTGCCAGCAGGGCAGACTTAAATGAAAAACTGTTTTTT.

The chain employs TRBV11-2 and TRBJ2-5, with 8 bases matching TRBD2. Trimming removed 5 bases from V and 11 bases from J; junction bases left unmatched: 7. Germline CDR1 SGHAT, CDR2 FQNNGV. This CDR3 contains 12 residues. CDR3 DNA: TGTGCCAGCAGCACAACTAGCGGTATGCAGTACTTC. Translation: CASSTTSGMQYF. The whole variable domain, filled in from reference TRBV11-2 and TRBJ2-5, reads EAGVAQSPRYKIIEKRQSVAFWCNPISGHATLYWYQQILGQGPKLLIQFQNNGVVDDSQLPKDRFSAERLKGVDSTLKIQPAKLEDSAVYLCASSTTSGMQYFGPGTRLLVL.

This chain's CDR3 is CASSKRPGQGTDIQYF. The DNA of the CDR3 is TGTGCCAGCAGCAAACGACCGGGACAGGGGACAGACATTCAGTACTTC. The chain carries TRBV5-4 and TRBJ2-4, with 10 nucleotides matching TRBD1. The CDR3 extends over 16 amino acids. CDR1 SGHNT and CDR2 YYREEE come from the germline V gene (reference sequence). With V trimmed by 4 bases and J by 8 bases, 12 bases remained unmatched. Combining the CDR3 with reference TRBV5-4 and TRBJ2-4 gives the whole variable domain ETGVTQSPTHLIKTRGQQVTLRCSSQSGHNTVSWYQQALGQGPQFIFQYYREEENGRGNFPPRFSGLQFPNYSSELNVNALELDDSALYLCASSKRPGQGTDIQYFGAGTRLSVL.

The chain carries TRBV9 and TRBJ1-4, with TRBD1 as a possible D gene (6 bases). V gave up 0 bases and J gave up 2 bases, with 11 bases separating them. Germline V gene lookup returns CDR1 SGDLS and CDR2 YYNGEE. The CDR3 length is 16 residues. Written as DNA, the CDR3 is TGTGCCAGCAGCGTAGGAGTGACAGGCACTAATGAAAAACTGTTTTTT. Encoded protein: CASSVGVTGTNEKLFF.

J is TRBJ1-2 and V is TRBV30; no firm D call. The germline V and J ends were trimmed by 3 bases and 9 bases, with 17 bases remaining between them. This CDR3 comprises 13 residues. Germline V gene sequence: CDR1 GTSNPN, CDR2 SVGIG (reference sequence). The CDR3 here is CAWRSDAGIRYTF. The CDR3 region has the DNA TGTGCCTGGAGGTCTGACGCGGGAATCCGCTACACCTTC.

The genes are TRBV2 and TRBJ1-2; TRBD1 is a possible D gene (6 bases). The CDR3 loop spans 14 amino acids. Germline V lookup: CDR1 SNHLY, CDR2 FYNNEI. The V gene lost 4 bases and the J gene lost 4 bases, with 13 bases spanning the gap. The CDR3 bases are TGTGCCAGCAGTGGCAGGGACAAGATCTATGGCTACACCTTC. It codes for CASSGRDKIYGYTF.

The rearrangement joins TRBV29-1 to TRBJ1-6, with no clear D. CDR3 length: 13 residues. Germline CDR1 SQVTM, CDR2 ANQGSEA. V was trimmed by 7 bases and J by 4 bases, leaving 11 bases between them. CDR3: CSAEARYNSPLHF. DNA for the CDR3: TGCAGCGCAGAGGCCCGGTATAATTCACCCCTCCACTTT.

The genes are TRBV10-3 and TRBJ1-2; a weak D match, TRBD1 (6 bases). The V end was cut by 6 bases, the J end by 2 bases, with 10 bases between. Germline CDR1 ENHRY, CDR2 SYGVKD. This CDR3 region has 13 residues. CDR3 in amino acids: CAISRQENYGYTF. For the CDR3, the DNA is TGTGCCATCAGCCGACAGGAGAACTATGGCTACACCTTC.

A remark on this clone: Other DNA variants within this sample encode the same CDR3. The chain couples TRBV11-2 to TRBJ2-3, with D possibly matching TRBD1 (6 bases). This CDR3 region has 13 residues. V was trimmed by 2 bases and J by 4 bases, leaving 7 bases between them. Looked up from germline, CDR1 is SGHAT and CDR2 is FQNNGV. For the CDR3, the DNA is TGTGCCAGCAGCTTAACAGGGCCAGATACGCAGTATTTT. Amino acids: CASSLTGPDTQYF.

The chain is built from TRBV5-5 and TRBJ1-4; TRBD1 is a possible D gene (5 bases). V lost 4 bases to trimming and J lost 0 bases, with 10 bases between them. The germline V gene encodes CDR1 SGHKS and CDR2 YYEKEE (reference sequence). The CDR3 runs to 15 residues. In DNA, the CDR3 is TGTGCCAGCAGCCAAGGACAAGCAACTAATGAAAAACTGTTTTTT. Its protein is CASSQGQATNEKLFF.

The chain's CDR3 is CASSSWRTGGNNEQFF. The DNA of the CDR3 is TGCGCCAGCAGCTCGTGGAGGACAGGGGGCAATAATGAGCAGTTCTTC. The rearrangement links TRBV5-1 to TRBJ2-1; TRBD1 aligns across 11 bases. After removal of 3 bases from V and 7 bases from J, the junction contained 9 bases not matched to a gene. The CDR3 is 16 amino acids. Germline CDR1 and CDR2: SGHRS and YFSETQ.

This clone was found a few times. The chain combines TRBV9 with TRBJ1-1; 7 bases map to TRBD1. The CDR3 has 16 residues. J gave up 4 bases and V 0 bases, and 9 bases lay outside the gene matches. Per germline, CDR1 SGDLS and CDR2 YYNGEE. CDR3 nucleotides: TGTGCCAGCAGCGTAGCTACGGGAGCAGGGGGCACTGAAGCTTTCTTT. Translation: CASSVATGAGGTEAFF.

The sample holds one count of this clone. CDR3 amino acids: CASSQSKENTIYF. CDR3 in DNA: TGTGCCAGCTCACAGTCAAAGGAGAACACCATATATTTT. This chain joins TRBV18 and TRBJ1-3; D unclear. Trimming stripped 4 bases from V and 7 bases from J, with 11 bases between. The CDR3 runs to 13 residues. Germline V gene data show CDR1 as KGHSH and CDR2 as LQKENI.